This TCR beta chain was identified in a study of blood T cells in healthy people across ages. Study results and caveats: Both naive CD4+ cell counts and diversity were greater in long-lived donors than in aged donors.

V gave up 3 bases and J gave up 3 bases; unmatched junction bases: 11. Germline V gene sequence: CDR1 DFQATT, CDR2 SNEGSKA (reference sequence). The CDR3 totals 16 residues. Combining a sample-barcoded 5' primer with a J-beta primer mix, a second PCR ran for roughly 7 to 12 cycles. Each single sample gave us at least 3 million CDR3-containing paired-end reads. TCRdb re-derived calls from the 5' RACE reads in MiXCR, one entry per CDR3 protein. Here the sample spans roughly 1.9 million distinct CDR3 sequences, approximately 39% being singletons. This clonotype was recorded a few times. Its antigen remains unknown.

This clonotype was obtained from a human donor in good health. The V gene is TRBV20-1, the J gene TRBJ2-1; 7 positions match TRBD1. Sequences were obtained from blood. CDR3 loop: CSARNPRDSNYNEQFF. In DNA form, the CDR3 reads TGCAGTGCTAGGAACCCCCGGGACAGCAACTACAATGAGCAGTTCTTC.